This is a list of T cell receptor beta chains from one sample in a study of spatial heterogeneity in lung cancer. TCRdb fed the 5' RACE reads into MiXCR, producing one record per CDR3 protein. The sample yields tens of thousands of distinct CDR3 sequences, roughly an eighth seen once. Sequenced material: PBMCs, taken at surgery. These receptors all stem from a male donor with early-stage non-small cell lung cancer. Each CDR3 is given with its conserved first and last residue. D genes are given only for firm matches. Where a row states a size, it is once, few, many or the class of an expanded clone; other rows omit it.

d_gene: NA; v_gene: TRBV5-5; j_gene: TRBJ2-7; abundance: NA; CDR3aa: CASSLRWTVFPYEQYF; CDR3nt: TGTGCCAGCAGCTTACGTTGGACGGTTTTTCCCTACGAGCAGTACTTC
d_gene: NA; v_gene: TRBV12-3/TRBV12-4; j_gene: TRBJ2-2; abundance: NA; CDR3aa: CASSLLGVLFF; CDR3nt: TGTGCCAGCAGTTTATTGGGTGTGCTGTTTTTT
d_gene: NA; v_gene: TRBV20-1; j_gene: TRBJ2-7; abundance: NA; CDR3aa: CSASAGHTYEQYF; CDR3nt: TGCAGTGCTAGCGCCGGACACACCTACGAGCAGTACTTC
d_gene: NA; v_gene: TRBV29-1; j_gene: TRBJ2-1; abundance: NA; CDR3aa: CSVVSGDNEQFF; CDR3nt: TGCAGCGTTGTTTCTGGGGACAATGAGCAGTTCTTC
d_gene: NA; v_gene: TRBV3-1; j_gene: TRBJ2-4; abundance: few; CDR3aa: CASSQVGGLAKNIQYF; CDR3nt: TGTGCCAGCAGCCAAGTTGGGGGACTAGCCAAAAACATTCAGTACTTC
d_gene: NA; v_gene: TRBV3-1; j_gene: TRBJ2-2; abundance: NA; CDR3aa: CASSLRMGNTGELFF; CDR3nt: TGTGCCAGCAGCCTTAGGATGGGGAACACCGGGGAGCTGTTTTTT
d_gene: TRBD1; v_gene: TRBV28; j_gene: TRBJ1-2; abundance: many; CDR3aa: CASRAPGQTYGYTF; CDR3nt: TGTGCCAGCAGGGCTCCGGGACAGACTTATGGCTACACCTTC
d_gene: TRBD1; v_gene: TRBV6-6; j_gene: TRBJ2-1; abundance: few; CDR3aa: CASSRSRDRVEQFF; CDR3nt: TGTGCCAGCAGCCGGTCCCGGGACAGGGTTGAGCAGTTCTTC
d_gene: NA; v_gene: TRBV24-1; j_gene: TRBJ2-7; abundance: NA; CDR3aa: CATSHAVKDEQYF; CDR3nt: TGTGCCACCAGCCATGCGGTTAAGGACGAGCAGTACTTC
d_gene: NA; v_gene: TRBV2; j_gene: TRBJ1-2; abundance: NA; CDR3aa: CASSQRSGTTSGYTF; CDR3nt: TGTGCCAGCAGCCAACGCTCAGGGACGACCTCAGGCTACACCTTC
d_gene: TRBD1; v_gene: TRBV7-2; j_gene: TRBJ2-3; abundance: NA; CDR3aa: CASSLLGGGYTDTQYF; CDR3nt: TGTGCCAGCAGCTTATTAGGGGGCGGATACACAGATACGCAGTATTTT
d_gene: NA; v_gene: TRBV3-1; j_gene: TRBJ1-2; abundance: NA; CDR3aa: CASSQDEVNYGYTF; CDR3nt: TGTGCCAGCAGCCAAGATGAAGTAAACTATGGCTACACCTTC
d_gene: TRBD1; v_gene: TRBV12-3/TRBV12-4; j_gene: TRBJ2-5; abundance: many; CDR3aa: CASSLWTGAPFTETQYF; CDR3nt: TGTGCCAGCAGTTTATGGACAGGGGCTCCCTTCACAGAGACCCAGTACTTC
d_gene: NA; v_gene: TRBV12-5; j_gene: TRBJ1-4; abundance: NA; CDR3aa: CASGSYPNEKLFF; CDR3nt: TGTGCTAGTGGTTCGTACCCTAATGAAAAACTGTTTTTT
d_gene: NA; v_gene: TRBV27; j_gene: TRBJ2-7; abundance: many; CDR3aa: CASSPAYEQYF; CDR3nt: TGTGCCAGCAGTCCAGCCTACGAGCAGTACTTC
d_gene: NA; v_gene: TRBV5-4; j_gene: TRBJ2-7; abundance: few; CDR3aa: CASSHPDGYEQYF; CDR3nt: TGTGCCAGCAGCCATCCGGACGGGTACGAGCAGTACTTC
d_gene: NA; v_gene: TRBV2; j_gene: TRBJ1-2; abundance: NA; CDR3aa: CASSDENFGYTF; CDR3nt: TGTGCCAGCAGTGACGAAAACTTCGGCTACACCTTC
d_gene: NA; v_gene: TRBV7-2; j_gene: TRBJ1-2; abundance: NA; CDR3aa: CASSLEVNYGYTF; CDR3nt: TGTGCCAGCAGCTTAGAGGTTAACTATGGCTACACCTTC
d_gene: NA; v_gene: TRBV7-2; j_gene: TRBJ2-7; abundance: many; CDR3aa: CASSSRPLEQYF; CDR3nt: TGTGCCAGCAGCTCCCGTCCCCTCGAGCAGTACTTC
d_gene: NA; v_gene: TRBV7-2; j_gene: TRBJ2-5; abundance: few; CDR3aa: CASSRGYQETQYF; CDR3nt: TGTGCCAGCAGCCGAGGGTACCAAGAGACCCAGTACTTC
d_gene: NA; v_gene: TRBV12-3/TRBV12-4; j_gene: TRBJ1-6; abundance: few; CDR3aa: CASSLSNSPLHF; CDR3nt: TGTGCCAGCAGTTTATCTAATTCACCCCTCCACTTT
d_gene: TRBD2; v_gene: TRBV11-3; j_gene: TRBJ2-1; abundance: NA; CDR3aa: CASSTGLAGRNEQFF; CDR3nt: TGTGCCAGCAGCACGGGACTAGCGGGAAGGAATGAGCAGTTCTTC
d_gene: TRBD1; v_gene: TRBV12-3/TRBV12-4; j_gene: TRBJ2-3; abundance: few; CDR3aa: CASSPGQGSDTQYF; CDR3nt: TGTGCCAGCAGCCCGGGACAGGGATCAGATACGCAGTATTTT